The rows below give T cell receptor beta chains drawn from one sample of a study of T cell responses to AZD1222 COVID-19 vaccine. Generated by immunoSEQ multiplex PCR, the TCRdb table keeps only in-frame clones and is missing some. The data show roughly 180,000 clones, around 94% seen once. Sequenced material: peripheral blood, taken on day 0 of AZD1222 vaccination. Receptors were obtained from an adult in good health. Each CDR3 is given with its conserved first and last residue. A D gene is named only where the DNA matches it firmly.

CASSSLAGMSGNTIYF | TGTGCCAGCAGTTCGCTAGCGGGGATGTCTGGAAACACCATATATTTT | . | TRBJ1-3 | TRBV28
CASSPTGQGTYEQYF | TGTGCCAGCAGTCCAACCGGACAGGGAACCTACGAGCAGTACTTC | TRBD1 | TRBJ2-7 | TRBV6-5
CASSQGWGQPQHF | TGCGCCAGCAGCCAAGGATGGGGTCAGCCCCAGCATTTT | . | TRBJ1-5 | TRBV4-1
CASSIGADYNEQFF | TGCGCCAGCAGCATAGGGGCGGACTACAATGAGCAGTTCTTC | . | TRBJ2-1 | TRBV5-1
CASSARGEVDEQYF | TGTGCCAGCAGTGCCCGGGGGGAAGTGGACGAGCAGTACTTC | TRBD2 | TRBJ2-7 | TRBV25-1
CASFDRGAGNEQFF | TGTGCCAGTTTCGACAGGGGCGCTGGGAATGAGCAGTTCTTC | TRBD1 | TRBJ2-1 | TRBV19
CASSAYRDSYGQENTEAFF | TGTGCCAGCAGCGCCTACCGGGACAGTTATGGTCAAGAGAACACTGAAGCTTTCTTT | TRBD1 | TRBJ1-1 | TRBV5-5
CASSFEQRSYGYTF | TGTGCCAGCAGTTTCGAACAACGAAGCTATGGCTACACCTTC | . | TRBJ1-2 | TRBV28
CASSLKANYGYTF | TGTGCCAGCAGTCTGAAAGCTAACTATGGCTACACCTTC | . | TRBJ1-2 | TRBV28
CASSIPTNSPLHF | TGTGCCAGCAGTATCCCGACCAATTCACCCCTCCACTTT | . | TRBJ1-6 | TRBV28
CSVEDGSFSYNEQFF | TGCAGCGTGGAGGATGGGAGTTTCTCCTACAATGAGCAGTTCTTC | . | TRBJ2-1 | TRBV29-1
CASSRRDYGYTF | TGTGCCAGCTCTCGTCGAGACTATGGCTACACCTTC | . | TRBJ1-2 | TRBV18
CASNIDRNQPQHF | TGTGCCAGCAATATCGACAGAAATCAGCCCCAGCATTTT | . | TRBJ1-5 | TRBV28